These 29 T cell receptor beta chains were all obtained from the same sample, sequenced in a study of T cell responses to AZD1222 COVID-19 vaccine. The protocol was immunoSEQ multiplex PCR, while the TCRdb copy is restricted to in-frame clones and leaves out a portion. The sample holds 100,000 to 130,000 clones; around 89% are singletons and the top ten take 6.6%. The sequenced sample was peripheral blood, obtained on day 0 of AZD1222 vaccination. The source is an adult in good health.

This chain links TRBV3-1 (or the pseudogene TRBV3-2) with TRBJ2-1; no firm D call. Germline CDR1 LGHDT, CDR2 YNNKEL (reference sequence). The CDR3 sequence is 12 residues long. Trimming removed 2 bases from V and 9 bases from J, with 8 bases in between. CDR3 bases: TGTGCCAGCAGCCAAAACTTTGTTGAGCAGTTCTTC. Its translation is CASSQNFVEQFF.

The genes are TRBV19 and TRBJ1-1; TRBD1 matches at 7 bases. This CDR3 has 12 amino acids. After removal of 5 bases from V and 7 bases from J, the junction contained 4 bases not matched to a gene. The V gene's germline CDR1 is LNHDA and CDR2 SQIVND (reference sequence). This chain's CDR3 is CASSRGQNEAFF. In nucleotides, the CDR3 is TGTGCCAGTAGTCGGGGACAGAATGAAGCTTTCTTT.

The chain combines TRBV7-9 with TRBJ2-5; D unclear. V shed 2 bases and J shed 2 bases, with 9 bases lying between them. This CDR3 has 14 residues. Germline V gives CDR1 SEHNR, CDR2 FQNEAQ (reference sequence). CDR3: CASSLLADQETQYF. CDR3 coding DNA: TGTGCCAGCAGCTTACTGGCGGATCAAGAGACCCAGTACTTC. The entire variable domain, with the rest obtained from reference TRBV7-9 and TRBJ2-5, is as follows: DTGVSQNPRHKITKRGQNVTFRCDPISEHNRLYWYRQTLGQGPEFLTYFQNEAQLEKSRLLSDRFSAERPKGSFSTLEIQRTEQGDSAMYLCASSLLADQETQYFGPGTRLLVL.

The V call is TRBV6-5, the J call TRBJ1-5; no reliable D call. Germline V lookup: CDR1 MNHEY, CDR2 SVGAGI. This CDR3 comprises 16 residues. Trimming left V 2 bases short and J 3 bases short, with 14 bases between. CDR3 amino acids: CASSYPSMGPNQPQHF. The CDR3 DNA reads TGTGCCAGCAGTTACCCATCCATGGGCCCCAATCAGCCCCAGCATTTT.

CDR3 amino acids: CASSLEGNPFTDTQYF. The CDR3, as DNA: TGTGCCAGCAGCTTAGAAGGCAATCCATTCACAGATACGCAGTATTTT. The chain has TRBV7-9 and TRBJ2-3; D unclear. The length of the CDR3 is 16 residues. The V gene lost 1 base and the J gene lost 2 bases, with 13 bases spanning the gap. The germline CDR1 and CDR2 sequences are SEHNR and FQNEAQ (reference sequence).

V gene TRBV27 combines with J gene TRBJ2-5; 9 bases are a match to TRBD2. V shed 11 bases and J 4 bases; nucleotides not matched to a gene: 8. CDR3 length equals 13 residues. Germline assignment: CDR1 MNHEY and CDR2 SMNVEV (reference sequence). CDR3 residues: CAAGGRVPETQYF. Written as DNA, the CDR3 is TGTGCCGCGGGAGGGAGGGTCCCAGAGACCCAGTACTTC.

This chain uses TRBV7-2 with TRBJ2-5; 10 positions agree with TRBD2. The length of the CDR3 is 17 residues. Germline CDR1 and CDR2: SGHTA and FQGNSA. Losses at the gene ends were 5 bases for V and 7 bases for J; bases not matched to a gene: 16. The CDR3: CASSGPGLAATPGTQYF. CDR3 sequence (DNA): TGTGCCAGCAGCGGCCCAGGACTAGCGGCAACCCCAGGGACCCAGTACTTC.

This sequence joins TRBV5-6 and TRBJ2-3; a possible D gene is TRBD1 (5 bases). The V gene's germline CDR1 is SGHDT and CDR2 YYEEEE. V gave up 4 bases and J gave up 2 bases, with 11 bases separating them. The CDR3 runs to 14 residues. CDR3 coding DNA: TGTGCCAGCAGCCTGACAGAAGCCACAGATACGCAGTATTTT. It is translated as CASSLTEATDTQYF.

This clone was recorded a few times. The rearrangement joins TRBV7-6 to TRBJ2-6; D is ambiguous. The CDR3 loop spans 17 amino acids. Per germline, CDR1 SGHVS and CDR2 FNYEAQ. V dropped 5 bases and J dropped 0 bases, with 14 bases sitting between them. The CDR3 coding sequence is TGTGCCAGCAGCGCCTTGGGTTTAGGCTCTGGGGCCAACGTCCTGACTTTC. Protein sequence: CASSALGLGSGANVLTF.

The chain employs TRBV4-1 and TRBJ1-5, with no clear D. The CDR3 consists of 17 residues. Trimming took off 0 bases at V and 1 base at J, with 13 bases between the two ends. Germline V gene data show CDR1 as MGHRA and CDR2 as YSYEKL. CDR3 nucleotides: TGCGCCAGCAGCCAAGAAGGTGGGAGTCTGAGCAATCAGCCCCAGCATTTT. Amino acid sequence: CASSQEGGSLSNQPQHF.

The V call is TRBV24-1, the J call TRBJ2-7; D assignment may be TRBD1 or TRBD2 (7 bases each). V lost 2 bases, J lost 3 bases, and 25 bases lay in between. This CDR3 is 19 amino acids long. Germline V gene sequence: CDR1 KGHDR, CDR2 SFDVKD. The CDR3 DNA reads TGTGCCACCAGTGATTCCCGACAGGGCCCGGGACTACCTCACTACGAGCAGTACTTC. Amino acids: CATSDSRQGPGLPHYEQYF.

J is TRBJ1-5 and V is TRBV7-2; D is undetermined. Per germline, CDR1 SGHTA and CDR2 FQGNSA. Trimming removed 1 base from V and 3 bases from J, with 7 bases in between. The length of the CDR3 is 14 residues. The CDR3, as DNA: TGTGCCAGCAGCTTAGGGGGTAACAATCAGCCCCAGCATTTT. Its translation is CASSLGGNNQPQHF. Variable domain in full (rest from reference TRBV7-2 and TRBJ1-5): GAGVSQSPSNKVTEKGKDVELRCDPISGHTALYWYRQSLGQGLEFLIYFQGNSAPDKSGLPSDRFSAERTGGSVSTLTIQRTQQEDSAVYLCASSLGGNNQPQHFGDGTRLSIL.

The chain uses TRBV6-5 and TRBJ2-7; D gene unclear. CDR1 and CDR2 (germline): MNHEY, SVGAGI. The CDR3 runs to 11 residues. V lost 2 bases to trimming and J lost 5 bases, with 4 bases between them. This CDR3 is CASSYQNEQYF. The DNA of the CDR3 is TGTGCCAGCAGTTACCAGAACGAGCAGTACTTC.

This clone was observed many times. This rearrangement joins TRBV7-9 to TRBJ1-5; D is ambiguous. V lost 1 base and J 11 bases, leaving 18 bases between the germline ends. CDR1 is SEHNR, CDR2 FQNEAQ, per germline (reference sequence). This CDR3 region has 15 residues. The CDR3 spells CASSLGSGTTAAQHF. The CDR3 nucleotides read TGTGCCAGCAGCTTAGGTTCAGGAACAACCGCAGCCCAGCATTTT.

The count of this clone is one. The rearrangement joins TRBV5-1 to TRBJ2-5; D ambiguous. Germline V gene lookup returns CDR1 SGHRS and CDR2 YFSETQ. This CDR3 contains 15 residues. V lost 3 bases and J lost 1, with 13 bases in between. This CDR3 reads CASSSQLVAQETQYF. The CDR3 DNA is TGCGCCAGCAGCTCCCAACTGGTTGCCCAAGAGACCCAGTACTTC.

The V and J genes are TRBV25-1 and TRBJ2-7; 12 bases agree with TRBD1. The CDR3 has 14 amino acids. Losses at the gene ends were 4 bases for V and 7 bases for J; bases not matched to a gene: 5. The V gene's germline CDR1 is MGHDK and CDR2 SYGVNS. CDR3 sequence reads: CASSGGQGAREQYF. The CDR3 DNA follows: TGTGCCAGCAGTGGGGGACAGGGGGCTAGGGAGCAGTACTTC.

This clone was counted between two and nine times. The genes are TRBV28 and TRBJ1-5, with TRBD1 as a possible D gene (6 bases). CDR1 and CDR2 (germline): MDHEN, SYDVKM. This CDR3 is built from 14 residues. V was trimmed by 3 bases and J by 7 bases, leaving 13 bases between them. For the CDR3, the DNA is TGTGCCAGCAGTTTCAGCCGGGGGGGCCAGCCCCAGCATTTT. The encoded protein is CASSFSRGGQPQHF.

DNA of the CDR3: TGCAGCCTTAAGACAGGGAGGATTGGAGAGACCCAGTACTTC. Amino acid sequence: CSLKTGRIGETQYF. The chain carries TRBV29-1 and TRBJ2-5; a possible D gene is TRBD1 (7 bases). The CDR3 runs 14 residues. V lost 8 bases and J lost 4, with 20 bases in between. CDR1 SQVTM and CDR2 ANQGSEA come from the germline V gene.

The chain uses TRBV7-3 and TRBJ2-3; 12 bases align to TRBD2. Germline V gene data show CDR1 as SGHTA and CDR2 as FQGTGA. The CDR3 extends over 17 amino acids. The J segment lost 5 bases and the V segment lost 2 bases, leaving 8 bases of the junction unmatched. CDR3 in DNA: TGTGCCAGCAGCTTAGAGTTGACTAGCGGGAGTGTAGATACGCAGTATTTT. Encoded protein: CASSLELTSGSVDTQYF. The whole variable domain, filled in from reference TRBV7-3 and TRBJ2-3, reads GAGVSQTPSNKVTEKGKYVELRCDPISGHTALYWYRQSLGQGPEFLIYFQGTGAADDSGLPNDRFFAVRPEGSVSTLKIQRTERGDSAVYLCASSLELTSGSVDTQYFGPGTRLTVL.

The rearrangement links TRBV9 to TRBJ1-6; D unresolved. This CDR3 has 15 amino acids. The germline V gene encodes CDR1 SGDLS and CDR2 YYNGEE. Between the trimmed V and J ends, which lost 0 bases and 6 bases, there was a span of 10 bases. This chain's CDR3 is CASSVGPNSNSPLHF. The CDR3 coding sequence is TGTGCCAGCAGCGTAGGGCCAAACAGTAATTCACCCCTCCACTTT.

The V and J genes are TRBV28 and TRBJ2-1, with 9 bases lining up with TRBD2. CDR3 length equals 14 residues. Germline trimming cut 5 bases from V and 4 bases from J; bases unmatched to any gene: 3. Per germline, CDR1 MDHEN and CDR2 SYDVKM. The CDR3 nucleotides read TGTGCCAGCAGTCTAGCGGGACATTACAATGAGCAGTTCTTC. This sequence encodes CASSLAGHYNEQFF.

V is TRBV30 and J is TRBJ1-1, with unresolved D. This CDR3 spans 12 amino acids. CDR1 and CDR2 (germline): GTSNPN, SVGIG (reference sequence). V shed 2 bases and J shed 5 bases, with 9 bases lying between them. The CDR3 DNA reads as TGTGCCTGGAGTTCCCAGTTTACTGAAGCTTTCTTT. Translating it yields CAWSSQFTEAFF.

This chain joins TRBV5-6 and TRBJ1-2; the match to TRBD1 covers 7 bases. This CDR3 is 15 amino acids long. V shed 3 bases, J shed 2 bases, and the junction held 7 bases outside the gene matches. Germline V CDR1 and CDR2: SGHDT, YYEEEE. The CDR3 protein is CASSWDRTGNYGYTF. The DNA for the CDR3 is TGTGCCAGCAGCTGGGATAGGACAGGAAACTATGGCTACACCTTC. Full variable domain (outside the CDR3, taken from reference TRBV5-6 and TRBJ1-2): DAGVTQSPTHLIKTRGQQVTLRCSPKSGHDTVSWYQQALGQGPQFIFQYYEEEERQRGNFPDRFSGHQFPNYSSELNVNALLLGDSALYLCASSWDRTGNYGYTFGSGTRLTVV.

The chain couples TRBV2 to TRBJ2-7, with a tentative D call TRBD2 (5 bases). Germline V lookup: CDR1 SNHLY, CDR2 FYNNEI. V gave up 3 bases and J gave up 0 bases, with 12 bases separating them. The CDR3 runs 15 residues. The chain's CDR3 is CASSDVLGSSYEQYF. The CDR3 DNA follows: TGTGCCAGCAGTGATGTGCTAGGGAGCTCCTACGAGCAGTACTTC.

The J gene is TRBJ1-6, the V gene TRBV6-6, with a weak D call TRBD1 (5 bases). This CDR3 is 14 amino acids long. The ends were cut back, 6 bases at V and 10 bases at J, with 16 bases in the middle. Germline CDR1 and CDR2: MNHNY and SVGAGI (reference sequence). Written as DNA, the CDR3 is TGTGCCAGCAGACTACAGGTGGCAGGCTCACCCCTCCACTTT. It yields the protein CASRLQVAGSPLHF.

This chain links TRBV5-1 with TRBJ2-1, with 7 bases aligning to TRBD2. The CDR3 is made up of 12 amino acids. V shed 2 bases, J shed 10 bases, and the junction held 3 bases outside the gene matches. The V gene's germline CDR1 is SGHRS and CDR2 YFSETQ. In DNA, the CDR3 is TGCGCCAGCAGCTTCGGCGGGAGAGAGCAGTTCTTC. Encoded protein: CASSFGGREQFF.

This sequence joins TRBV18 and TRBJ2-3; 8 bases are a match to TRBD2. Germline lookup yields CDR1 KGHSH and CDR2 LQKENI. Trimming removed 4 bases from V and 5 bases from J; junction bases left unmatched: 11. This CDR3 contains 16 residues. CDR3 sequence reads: CASSQLLAVVGDTQYF. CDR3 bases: TGTGCCAGCTCACAACTACTAGCGGTAGTGGGAGATACGCAGTATTTT.

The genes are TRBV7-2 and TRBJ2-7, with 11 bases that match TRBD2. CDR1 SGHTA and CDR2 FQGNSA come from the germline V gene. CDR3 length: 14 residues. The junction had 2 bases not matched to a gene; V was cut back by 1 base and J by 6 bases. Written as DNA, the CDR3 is TGTGCCAGCAGCTTAGTCACTAGCGGGAGCGAGCAGTACTTC. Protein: CASSLVTSGSEQYF.

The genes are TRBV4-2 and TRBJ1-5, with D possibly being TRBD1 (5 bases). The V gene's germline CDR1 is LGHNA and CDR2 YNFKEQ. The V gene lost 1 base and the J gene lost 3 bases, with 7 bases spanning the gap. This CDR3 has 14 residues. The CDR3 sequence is CASSQGQNNQPQHF. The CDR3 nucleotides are TGTGCCAGCAGCCAAGGACAGAACAATCAGCCCCAGCATTTT.